The clone carrying this TCR beta chain was recorded at least ten times. The data were taken from a study of T cell repertoires in cytomegalovirus infection. TCRdb independently ran MiXCR on the reads; one entry per CDR3 protein. The sample holds 250,000 to 300,000 distinct CDR3 sequences, approximately 9.2% seen once. This CDR3 comprises 17 residues. Germline V lookup: CDR1 SGHTA, CDR2 FQGNSA. After removal of 2 bases from V and 8 bases from J, the junction contained 15 bases not matched to a gene. The sample comprised PBMCs. The sequence came from a human donor in good health (CMV status not recorded). Some clones in this sample may be carry-over from other donors' samples. The genes are TRBV7-2 and TRBJ2-4, with TRBD2 matching over 7 bases. The CDR3 is CASSLYGRGESGDIQYF. CDR3 nucleotides: TGTGCCAGCAGCTTATACGGTCGGGGGGAAAGTGGGGACATTCAGTACTTC.